This paragraph covers one TCR beta chain sequence. What it recognizes is unknown. These data come from a study of cytomegalovirus exposure and HLA in healthy donors. Vbeta (60) and Jbeta (13) primers were used in the PCR. Sequencing used immunoSEQ multiplex PCR; TCRdb keeps in-frame clones, though not all of them. The profile shows 140,000 to 150,000 clones, around 66% of them singletons. Germline V gives CDR1 LNHDA, CDR2 SQIVND (reference sequence). Trimming removed 9 bases from V and 3 bases from J; junction bases left unmatched: 6. This CDR3 contains 13 residues. Findings and limits, study-wide: In vitro testing confirmed a few CMV-associated chains as specific for CMV antigens. Sequencing likely produced, as an artifact, a cluster of highly shared sequence variants. The study designated fewer than 200 TCR beta chains cytomegalovirus-associated.

The sample taken for sequencing was PBMCs. V is TRBV19 and J is TRBJ1-2; 8 bases agree with TRBD1. The sequence was obtained from a woman aged 55-69 years in good health and CMV-seronegative. The CDR3 coding sequence is TGTGCCAGCCAGGGGGCCAACGACTATGGCTACACCTTC. Encoded protein: CASQGANDYGYTF.